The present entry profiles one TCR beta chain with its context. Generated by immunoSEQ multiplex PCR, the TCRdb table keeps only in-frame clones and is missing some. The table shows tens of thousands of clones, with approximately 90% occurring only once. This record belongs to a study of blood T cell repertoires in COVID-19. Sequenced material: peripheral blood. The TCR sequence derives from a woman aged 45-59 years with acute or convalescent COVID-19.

CDR3 DNA: TGTGCCAGCAGTTTGGCGGACTCGTATGGCTACACCTTC. This encodes CASSLADSYGYTF. The J gene is TRBJ1-2, the V gene TRBV28; D not resolved. The CDR3 runs 13 residues. Germline assignment: CDR1 MDHEN and CDR2 SYDVKM. V dropped 3 bases and J dropped 5 bases, with 10 bases sitting between them.